Below, 22 T cell receptor beta chains from the same sample are listed, as sequenced in a study of CD8+ T cells in alopecia areata. Extracted from the samples, RNA was reverse transcribed into cDNA to serve as the sequencing template. Libraries were prepared by immunoSEQ multiplex PCR; TCRdb keeps only in-frame clonotypes and omits some of them. The sample has roughly 120,000 clones, approximately 38% seen once; the top ten hold approximately 2.8%. Sequenced sample: CD4+ T cells sorted from blood. The receptor source for this set is a human donor with alopecia areata.

The V and J genes are TRBV5-1 and TRBJ2-1, with D perhaps matching TRBD1 (5 bases). Trimming took off 7 bases at V and 9 bases at J, with 23 bases between the two ends. There are 15 residues in the CDR3. The V gene's germline CDR1 is SGHRS and CDR2 YFSETQ. The CDR3 sequence is CASCIGAGIQGEQFF. CDR3 bases: TGCGCCAGCTGTATAGGGGCCGGAATCCAGGGTGAGCAGTTCTTC.

DNA for the CDR3: TGCAGCGTACGCAGGGACAGGATGTACGAGCAGTACTTC. It is translated as CSVRRDRMYEQYF. This chain uses TRBV29-1 with TRBJ2-5; the match to TRBD1 covers 8 bases. The J call may be wrong; the DNA end is better matched by TRBJ2-7. The CDR3 runs 13 residues. Germline loops: CDR1 SQVTM, CDR2 ANQGSEA.

This chain connects TRBV6-5 to TRBJ2-4, with D possibly being TRBD1 (6 bases). Germline V gene sequence: CDR1 MNHEY, CDR2 SVGAGI. The CDR3 totals 11 residues. Trimming pared 8 bases from V and 6 bases from J, leaving 8 bases between. The CDR3 DNA sequence: TGTGCCAGCGCACAGGGAAACATTCAGTACTTC. Encoded protein: CASAQGNIQYF.

V and J are TRBV14 and TRBJ2-2; D remains unclear. The CDR3 is 14 amino acids. The ends were cut back, 4 bases at V and 6 bases at J, with 12 bases in the middle. Germline V gene sequence: CDR1 SGHDN, CDR2 FVKESK. In nucleotides, the CDR3 is TGTGCCAGCAGCCTCCTCGGCTCTCCCGGGGAGCTGTTTTTT. It specifies CASSLLGSPGELFF.

This clone has a handful of counts. The chain is built from TRBV18 and TRBJ2-2, with D tentatively TRBD2 (6 bases). The germline V and J ends were trimmed by 3 bases and 6 bases, with 8 bases remaining between them. Germline V gene data show CDR1 as KGHSH and CDR2 as LQKENI. CDR3 length equals 13 residues. For the CDR3, the DNA is TGTGCCAGCTCACCCAGGGAGGCCGGGGAGCTGTTTTTT. As protein: CASSPREAGELFF.

This clone was recorded only once. V and J are TRBV2 and TRBJ2-3; D ambiguous. Germline CDR1 SNHLY, CDR2 FYNNEI. This CDR3 is 14 amino acids long. V was clipped by 6 bases and J by 0 bases, with 10 bases between them. In DNA form, the CDR3 reads TGTGCCAGCAGAGTTACCCGGAGCACAGATACGCAGTATTTT. It yields the protein CASRVTRSTDTQYF.

This chain joins TRBV9 and TRBJ1-1, with D unclear. The V gene lost 4 bases and the J gene lost 11 bases, with 21 bases spanning the gap. The CDR3 is made up of 14 amino acids. Germline V gene lookup returns CDR1 SGDLS and CDR2 YYNGEE. Written as DNA, the CDR3 is TGTGCCAGCAGCACGCGGCCGGGCTCCTTGACCGCTTTCTTT. It yields the protein CASSTRPGSLTAFF.

The V call is TRBV28, the J call TRBJ1-5; D not resolved. Germline V gene lookup returns CDR1 MDHEN and CDR2 SYDVKM. The V end lost 4 bases, the J end lost 0 bases, and 7 bases lay between the germline ends. This CDR3 has 14 amino acids. CDR3 sequence reads: CASSSFISNQPQHF. The CDR3 DNA reads as TGTGCCAGCAGTTCGTTTATTAGCAATCAGCCCCAGCATTTT.

The J gene is TRBJ1-3, the V gene TRBV29-1; 9 bases agree with TRBD1. V lost 7 bases to trimming and J lost 3 bases; unmatched junction nucleotides: 7. CDR1 SQVTM and CDR2 ANQGSEA come from the germline V gene. This CDR3 has 14 residues. The CDR3 DNA follows: TGCAGCGCCGGGACAGGGATCAATGGAAACACCATATATTTT. This translates into CSAGTGINGNTIYF.

The CDR3 DNA sequence: TGTGCCAGCAGTCTCTACGTGCAAACCGGGGAGCTGTTTTTT. Amino acid sequence: CASSLYVQTGELFF. This chain joins TRBV2 and TRBJ2-2, with D hard to call. This CDR3 contains 14 residues. With 5 bases removed from V and 5 bases from J, the gap between germline ends came to 12 bases. The germline gives CDR1 SNHLY, CDR2 FYNNEI.

To note about this clone: Distinct nucleotide sequences in the sample also encode this CDR3. The chain couples TRBV29-1 to TRBJ2-3; D perhaps matches TRBD2 (5 bases). V lost 4 bases, J lost 1 base, and 12 bases lay in between. CDR1 and CDR2 (germline): SQVTM, ANQGSEA. This CDR3 has 14 amino acids. This chain's CDR3 is CSVAPSSGTDTQYF. The CDR3 coding sequence is TGCAGCGTTGCCCCTAGCTCAGGCACAGATACGCAGTATTTT.

The chain combines TRBV18 with TRBJ2-5; maybe TRBD2 (6 bases). Germline values: CDR1 KGHSH, CDR2 LQKENI. V lost 4 bases, J lost 2 bases, and 8 bases lay in between. There are 13 residues in the CDR3. DNA of the CDR3: TGTGCCAGCTCACTGGGACTTCAAGAGACCCAGTACTTC. Translation gives CASSLGLQETQYF.

This chain uses TRBV18 with TRBJ1-2; D might be TRBD1 (6 bases). Trimming took off 1 base at V and 7 bases at J, with 13 bases between the two ends. Germline CDR1 is KGHSH and CDR2 is LQKENI. The CDR3 is 14 amino acids. The CDR3 region is CASSPREDSGGYTF. DNA for the CDR3: TGTGCCAGCTCACCACGAGAGGACAGCGGTGGCTACACCTTC.

The rearrangement links TRBV29-1 to TRBJ2-7; TRBD2 matches 9 bases. In germline, CDR1 is SQVTM, CDR2 ANQGSEA. This CDR3 is built from 14 residues. J was trimmed by 4 bases and V by 4 bases; bases with no gene match: 8. CDR3 protein: CSVVAGLAGYEQYF. The CDR3 DNA sequence: TGCAGCGTTGTTGCGGGCCTAGCGGGGTACGAGCAGTACTTC.

V gene TRBV28 combines with J gene TRBJ2-5; TRBD1 is a possible D gene (5 bases). Germline V CDR1 and CDR2: MDHEN, SYDVKM. This CDR3 region has 16 residues. Trimming shortened V by 1 base and J by 4 bases, and 16 bases separated the two germline ends. CDR3 region: CASSLFNMGRAETQYF. The CDR3 nucleotides are TGTGCCAGCAGTTTATTTAACATGGGCAGGGCAGAGACCCAGTACTTC.

This clone was seen only a few times. As DNA, the CDR3 is TGTGCCAGCAGTTACCCGGACAGTCACTACGAGCAGTACTTC. Translated, it gives CASSYPDSHYEQYF. The rearrangement links TRBV6-6 to TRBJ2-7, with D perhaps TRBD1 (6 bases). In germline, CDR1 is MNHNY, CDR2 SVGAGI (reference sequence). The germline V and J ends were trimmed by 2 bases and 3 bases, with 11 bases remaining between them. The CDR3 length is 14 residues.

This chain links TRBV10-3 with TRBJ2-2; 11 bases are shared with TRBD2. Trimming removed 11 bases from V and 6 bases from J; junction bases left unmatched: 14. Germline CDR1 reads ENHRY; CDR2 reads SYGVKD. This CDR3 region has 16 residues. The CDR3 DNA follows: TGTGCCGCCCGAACCGCACTAGCGGGAGAGGCCGGGGAGCTGTTTTTT. Its translation is CAARTALAGEAGELFF.

There are a few counts of this clone. CDR3 protein: CSVVADGANVLTF. DNA for the CDR3: TGCAGCGTTGTGGCAGATGGGGCCAACGTCCTGACTTTC. The V gene is TRBV29-1, the J gene TRBJ2-6; no reliable D call. The V end lost 4 bases, the J end lost 3 bases, and 7 bases lay between the germline ends. CDR1 SQVTM and CDR2 ANQGSEA come from the germline V gene. The CDR3 is 13 amino acids.

The chain links TRBV7-9 to TRBJ2-2, with TRBD2 matching 7 bases. The CDR3 extends over 15 amino acids. Germline CDR1 reads SEHNR; CDR2 reads FQNEAQ (reference sequence). Trimming cost V 3 bases and J 1 base; bases outside gene matches: 2. The CDR3: CASSLTSLNTGELFF. CDR3 DNA sequence: TGTGCCAGCAGCTTGACTAGCCTGAACACCGGGGAGCTGTTTTTT. Using reference TRBV7-9 and TRBJ2-2 for the parts outside the CDR3, the full variable domain is DTGVSQNPRHKITKRGQNVTFRCDPISEHNRLYWYRQTLGQGPEFLTYFQNEAQLEKSRLLSDRFSAERPKGSFSTLEIQRTEQGDSAMYLCASSLTSLNTGELFFGEGSRLTVL.

This clone showed up just a few times. J is TRBJ2-5 and V is TRBV2, with 8 bases fitting TRBD2. The CDR3 has 15 residues. V lost 4 bases to trimming and J lost 5 bases; unmatched junction nucleotides: 9. Germline loops: CDR1 SNHLY, CDR2 FYNNEI. CDR3 DNA: TGTGCCAGCAGTGCGACCGGGAGGGTAAGGGAGACCCAGTACTTC. This sequence encodes CASSATGRVRETQYF.

This clone was detected only a few times. The rearrangement joins TRBV29-1 to TRBJ2-3; no reliable D call. The germline V and J ends were trimmed by 2 bases and 0 bases, with 9 bases remaining between them. The CDR3 extends over 14 amino acids. The germline V gene has CDR1 SQVTM and CDR2 ANQGSEA. The CDR3 nucleotides are TGCAGCGTTGAAACCAGCGCGAGCACAGATACGCAGTATTTT. Translating it yields CSVETSASTDTQYF.

This clone was found a few times. Distinct nucleotide sequences in the sample also encode this CDR3. The chain employs TRBV30 and TRBJ2-6; no definite D call. Germline-derived CDR1 and CDR2 are GTSNPN and SVGIG (reference sequence). This CDR3 has 14 amino acids. Trimming removed 0 bases at V and 0 bases at J, with 3 bases between. The CDR3 nucleotides read TGTGCCTGGAGTGTAGGCTCTGGGGCCAACGTCCTGACTTTC. Its translation is CAWSVGSGANVLTF.